The source of this T cell receptor (beta chain) is a study of technical replicates of blood from a handful of donors. Sequenced by immunoSEQ multiplex PCR; TCRdb stores in-frame clones only, minus some. The sample yields tens of thousands of clones, roughly 93% seen once. The CDR3 length is 15 residues. V lost 5 bases to trimming and J lost 4 bases, with 17 bases between them. Germline values: CDR1 SGHTA, CDR2 FQGTGA. Sequencing was carried out using T cells isolated from PBMCs. V gene TRBV7-3 combines with J gene TRBJ1-2; D call uncertain. The source of this sequence is a human donor in good health. The DNA for the CDR3 is TGTGCCAGCAGCCCAACCGATGCAGGCACCTATGGCTACACCTTC. This gives the protein CASSPTDAGTYGYTF.